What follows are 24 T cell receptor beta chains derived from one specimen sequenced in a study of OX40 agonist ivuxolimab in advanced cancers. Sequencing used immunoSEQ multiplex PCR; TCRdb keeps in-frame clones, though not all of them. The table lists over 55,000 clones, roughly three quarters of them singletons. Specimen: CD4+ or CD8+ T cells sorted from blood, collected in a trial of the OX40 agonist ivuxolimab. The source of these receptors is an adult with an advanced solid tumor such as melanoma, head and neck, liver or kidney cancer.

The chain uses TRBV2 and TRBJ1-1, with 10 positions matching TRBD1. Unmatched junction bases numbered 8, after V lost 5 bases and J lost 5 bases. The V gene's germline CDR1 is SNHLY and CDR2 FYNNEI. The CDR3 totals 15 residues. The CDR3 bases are TGTGCCAGCAGTTCGGTGGACAGGGGGAGAACTGAAGCTTTCTTT. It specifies CASSSVDRGRTEAFF.

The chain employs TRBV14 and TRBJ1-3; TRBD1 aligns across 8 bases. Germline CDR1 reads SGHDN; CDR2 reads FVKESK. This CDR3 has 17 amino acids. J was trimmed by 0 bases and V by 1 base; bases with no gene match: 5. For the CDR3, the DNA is TGTGCCAGCAGCCAAGGGACAGGGATTTTCTCTGGAAACACCATATATTTT. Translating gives CASSQGTGIFSGNTIYF. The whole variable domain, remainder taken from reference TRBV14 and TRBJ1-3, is EAGVTQFPSHSVIEKGQTVTLRCDPISGHDNLYWYRRVMGKEIKFLLHFVKESKQDESGMPNNRFLAERTGGTYSTLKVQPAELEDSGVYFCASSQGTGIFSGNTIYFGEGSWLTVV.

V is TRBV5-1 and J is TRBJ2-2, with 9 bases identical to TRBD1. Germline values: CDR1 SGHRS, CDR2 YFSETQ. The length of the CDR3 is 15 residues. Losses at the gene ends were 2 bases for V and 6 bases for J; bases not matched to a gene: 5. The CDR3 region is CASSFPGQGAGELFF. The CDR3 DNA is TGCGCCAGCAGCTTCCCGGGACAGGGAGCCGGGGAGCTGTTTTTT.

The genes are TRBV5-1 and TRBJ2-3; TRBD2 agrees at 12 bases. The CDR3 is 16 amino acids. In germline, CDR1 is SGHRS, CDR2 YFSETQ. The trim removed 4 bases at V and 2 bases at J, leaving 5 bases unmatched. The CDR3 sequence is CASSPGLAGNTDTQYF. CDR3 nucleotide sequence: TGCGCCAGCAGCCCAGGACTAGCGGGGAACACAGATACGCAGTATTTT.

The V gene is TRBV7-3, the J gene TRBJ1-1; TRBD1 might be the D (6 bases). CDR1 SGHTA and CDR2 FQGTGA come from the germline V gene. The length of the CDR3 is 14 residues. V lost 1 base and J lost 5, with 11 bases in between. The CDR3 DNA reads TGTGCCAGCAGCTTAAGTGCAGGGGTTACTGAAGCTTTCTTT. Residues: CASSLSAGVTEAFF.

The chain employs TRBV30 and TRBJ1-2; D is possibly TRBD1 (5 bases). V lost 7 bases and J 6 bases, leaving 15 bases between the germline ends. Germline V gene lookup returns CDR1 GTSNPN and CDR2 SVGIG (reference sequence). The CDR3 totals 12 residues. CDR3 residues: CALYSWGNGYTF. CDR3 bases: TGTGCCTTGTACTCGTGGGGGAATGGCTACACCTTC.

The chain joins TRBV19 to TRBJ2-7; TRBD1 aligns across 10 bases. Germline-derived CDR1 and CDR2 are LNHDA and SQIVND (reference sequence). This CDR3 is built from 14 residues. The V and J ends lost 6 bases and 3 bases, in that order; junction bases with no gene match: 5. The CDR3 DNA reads TGTGCCAGTAGCCAGGACAGGGGGTTCTACGAGCAGTACTTC. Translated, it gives CASSQDRGFYEQYF. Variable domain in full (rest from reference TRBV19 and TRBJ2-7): DGGITQSPKYLFRKEGQNVTLSCEQNLNHDAMYWYRQDPGQGLRLIYYSQIVNDFQKGDIAEGYSVSREKKESFPLTVTSAQKNPTAFYLCASSQDRGFYEQYFGPGTRLTVT.

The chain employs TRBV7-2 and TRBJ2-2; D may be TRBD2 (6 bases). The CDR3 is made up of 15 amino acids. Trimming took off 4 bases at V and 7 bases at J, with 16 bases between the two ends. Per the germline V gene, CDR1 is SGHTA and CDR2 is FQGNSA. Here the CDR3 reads CASSWGLLHSGELFF. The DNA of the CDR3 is TGTGCCAGCAGCTGGGGACTCCTACATAGCGGGGAGCTGTTTTTT.

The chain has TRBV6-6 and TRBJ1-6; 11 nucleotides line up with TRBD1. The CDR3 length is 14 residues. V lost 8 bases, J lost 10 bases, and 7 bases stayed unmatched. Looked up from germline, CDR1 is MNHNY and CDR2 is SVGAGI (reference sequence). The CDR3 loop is CASGRDRGGSPLHF. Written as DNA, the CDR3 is TGTGCCAGCGGAAGGGACAGGGGGGGCTCACCCCTCCACTTT.

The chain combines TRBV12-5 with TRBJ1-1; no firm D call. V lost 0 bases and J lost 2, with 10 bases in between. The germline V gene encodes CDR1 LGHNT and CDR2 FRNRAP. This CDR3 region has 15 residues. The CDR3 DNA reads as TGTGCTAGTGGTTTGGTACCACAGCCAAACACTGAAGCTTTCTTT. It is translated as CASGLVPQPNTEAFF.

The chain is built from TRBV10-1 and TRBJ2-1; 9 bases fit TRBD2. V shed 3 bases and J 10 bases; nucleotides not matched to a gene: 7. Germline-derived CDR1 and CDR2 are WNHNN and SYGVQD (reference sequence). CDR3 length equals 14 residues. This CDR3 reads CASSDGGGGREQFF. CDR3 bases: TGCGCCAGCAGTGATGGCGGGGGGGGTAGGGAGCAGTTCTTC.

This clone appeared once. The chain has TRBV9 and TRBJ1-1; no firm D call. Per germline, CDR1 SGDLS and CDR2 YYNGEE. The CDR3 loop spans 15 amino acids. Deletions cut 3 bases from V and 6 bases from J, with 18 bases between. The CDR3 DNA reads TGTGCCAGCAGCGCGGTGGTGCAGGAGGTCGCTGAAGCTTTCTTT. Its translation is CASSAVVQEVAEAFF.

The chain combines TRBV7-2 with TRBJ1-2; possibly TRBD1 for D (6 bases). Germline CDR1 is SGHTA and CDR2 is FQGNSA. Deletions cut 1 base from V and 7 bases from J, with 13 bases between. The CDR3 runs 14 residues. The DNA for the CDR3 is TGTGCCAGCAGCTTAGAACCAGGGGATCCTGGCTACACCTTC. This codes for CASSLEPGDPGYTF.

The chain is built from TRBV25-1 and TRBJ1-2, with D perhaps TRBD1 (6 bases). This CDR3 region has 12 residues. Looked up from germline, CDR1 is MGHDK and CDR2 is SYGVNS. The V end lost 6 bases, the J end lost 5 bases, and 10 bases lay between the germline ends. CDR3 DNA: TGTGCCAGCAGGACCGGGACATATGGCTACACCTTC. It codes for CASRTGTYGYTF.

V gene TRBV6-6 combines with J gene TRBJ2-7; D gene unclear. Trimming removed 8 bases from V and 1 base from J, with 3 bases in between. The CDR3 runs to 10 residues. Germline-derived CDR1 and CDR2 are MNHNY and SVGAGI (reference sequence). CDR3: CASGSYEQYF. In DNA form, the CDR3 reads TGTGCCAGCGGGTCCTACGAGCAGTACTTC.

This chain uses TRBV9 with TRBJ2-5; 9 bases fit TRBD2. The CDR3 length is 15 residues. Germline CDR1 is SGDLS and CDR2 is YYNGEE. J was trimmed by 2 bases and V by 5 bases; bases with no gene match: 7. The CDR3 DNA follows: TGTGCCAGCAGACGAGGAACTAGCGGGCAAGAGACCCAGTACTTC. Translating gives CASRRGTSGQETQYF.

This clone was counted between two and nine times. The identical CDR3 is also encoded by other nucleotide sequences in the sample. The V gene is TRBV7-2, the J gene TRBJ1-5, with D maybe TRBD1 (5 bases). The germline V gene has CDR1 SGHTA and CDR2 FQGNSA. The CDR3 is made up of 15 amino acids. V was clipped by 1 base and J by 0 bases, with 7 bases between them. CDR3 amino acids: CASSLERGSNQPQHF. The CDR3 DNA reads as TGTGCCAGCAGCTTAGAGAGGGGTAGCAATCAGCCCCAGCATTTT.

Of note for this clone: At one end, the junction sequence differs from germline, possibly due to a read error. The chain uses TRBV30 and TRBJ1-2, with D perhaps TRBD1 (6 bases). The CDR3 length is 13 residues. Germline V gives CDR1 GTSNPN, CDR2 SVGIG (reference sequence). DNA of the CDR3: TGTGCCTGGAGTGTTGACGGATTAAGGACAGCCGAATTC. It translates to CAWSVDGLRTAEF.

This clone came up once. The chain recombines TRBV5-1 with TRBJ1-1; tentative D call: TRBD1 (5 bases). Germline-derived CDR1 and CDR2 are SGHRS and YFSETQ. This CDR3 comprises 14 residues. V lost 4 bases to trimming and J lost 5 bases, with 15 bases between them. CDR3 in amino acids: CASSLSGVGTEAFF. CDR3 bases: TGCGCCAGCAGCCTCTCGGGGGTGGGAACTGAAGCTTTCTTT.

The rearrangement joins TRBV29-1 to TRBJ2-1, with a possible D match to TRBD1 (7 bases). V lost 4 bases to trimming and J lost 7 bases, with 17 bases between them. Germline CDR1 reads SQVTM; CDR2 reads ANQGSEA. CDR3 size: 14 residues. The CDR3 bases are TGCAGCGTTGTAAGTCAGGGGGGTAGGAATGAGCAGTTCTTC. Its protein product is CSVVSQGGRNEQFF.

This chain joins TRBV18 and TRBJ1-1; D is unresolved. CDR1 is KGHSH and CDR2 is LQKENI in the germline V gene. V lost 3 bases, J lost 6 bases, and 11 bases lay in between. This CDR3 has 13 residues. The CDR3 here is CASSPKDGAEAFF. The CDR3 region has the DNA TGTGCCAGCTCACCGAAAGATGGCGCTGAAGCTTTCTTT.

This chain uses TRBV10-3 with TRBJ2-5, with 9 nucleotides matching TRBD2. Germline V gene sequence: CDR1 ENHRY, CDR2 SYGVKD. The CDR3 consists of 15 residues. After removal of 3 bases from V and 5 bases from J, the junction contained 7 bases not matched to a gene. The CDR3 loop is CAISDLAGSGETQYF. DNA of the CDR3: TGTGCCATCAGTGACCTAGCGGGATCGGGGGAGACCCAGTACTTC.

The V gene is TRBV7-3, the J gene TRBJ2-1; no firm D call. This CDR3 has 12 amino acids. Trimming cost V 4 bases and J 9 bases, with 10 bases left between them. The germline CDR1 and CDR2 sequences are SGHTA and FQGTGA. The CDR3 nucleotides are TGTGCCAGCAGCTCCGACTTCGGTGAGCAGTTCTTC. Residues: CASSSDFGEQFF.

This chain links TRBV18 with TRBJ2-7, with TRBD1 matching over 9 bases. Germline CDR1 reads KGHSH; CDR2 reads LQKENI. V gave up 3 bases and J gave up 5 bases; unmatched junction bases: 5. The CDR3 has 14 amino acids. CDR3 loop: CASSPRQGDNEQYF. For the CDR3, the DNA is TGTGCCAGCTCACCTCGACAGGGGGATAACGAGCAGTACTTC.